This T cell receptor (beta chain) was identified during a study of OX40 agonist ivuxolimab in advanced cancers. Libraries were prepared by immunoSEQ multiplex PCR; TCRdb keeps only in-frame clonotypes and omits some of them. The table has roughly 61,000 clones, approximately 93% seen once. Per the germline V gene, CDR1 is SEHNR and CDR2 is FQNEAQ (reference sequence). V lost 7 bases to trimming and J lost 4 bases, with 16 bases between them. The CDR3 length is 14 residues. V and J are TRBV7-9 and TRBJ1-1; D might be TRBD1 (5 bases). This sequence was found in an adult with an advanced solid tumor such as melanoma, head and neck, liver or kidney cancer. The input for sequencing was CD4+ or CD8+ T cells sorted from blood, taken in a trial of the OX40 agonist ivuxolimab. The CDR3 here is CASTYGGGPTEAFF. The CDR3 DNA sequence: TGTGCCAGCACCTACGGGGGAGGGCCCACTGAAGCTTTCTTT.